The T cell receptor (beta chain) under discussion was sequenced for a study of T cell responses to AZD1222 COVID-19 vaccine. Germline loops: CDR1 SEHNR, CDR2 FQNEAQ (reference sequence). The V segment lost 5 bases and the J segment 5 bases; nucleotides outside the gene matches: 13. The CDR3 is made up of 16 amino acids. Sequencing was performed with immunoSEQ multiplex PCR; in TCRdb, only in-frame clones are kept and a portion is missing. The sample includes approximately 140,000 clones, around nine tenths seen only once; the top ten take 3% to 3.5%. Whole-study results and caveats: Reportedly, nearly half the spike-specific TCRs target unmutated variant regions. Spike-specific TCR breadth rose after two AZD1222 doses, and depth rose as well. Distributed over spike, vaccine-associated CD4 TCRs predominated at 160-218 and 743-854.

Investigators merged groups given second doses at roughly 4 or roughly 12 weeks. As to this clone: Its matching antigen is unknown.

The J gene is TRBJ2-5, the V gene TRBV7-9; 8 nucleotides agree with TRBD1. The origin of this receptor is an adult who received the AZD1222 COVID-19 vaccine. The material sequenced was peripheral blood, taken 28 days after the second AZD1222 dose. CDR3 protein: CASSTPGQGSLETQYF. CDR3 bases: TGTGCCAGCAGCACCCCTGGACAGGGTAGTCTTGAGACCCAGTACTTC.